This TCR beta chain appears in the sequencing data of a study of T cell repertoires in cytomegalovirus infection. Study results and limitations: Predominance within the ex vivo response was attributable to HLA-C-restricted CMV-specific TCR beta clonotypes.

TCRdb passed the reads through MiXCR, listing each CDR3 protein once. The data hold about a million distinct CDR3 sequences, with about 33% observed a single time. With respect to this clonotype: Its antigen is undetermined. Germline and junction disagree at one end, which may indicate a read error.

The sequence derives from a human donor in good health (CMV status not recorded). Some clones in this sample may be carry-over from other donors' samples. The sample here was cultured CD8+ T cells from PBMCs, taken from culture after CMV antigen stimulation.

The CDR3 nucleotides are TGTGCTAGCACCCGGATTACCGGGGGGGAGACCCAGTACTTC. Translated: CASTRITGGETQYF. The chain carries TRBV7-7 and TRBJ2-5; 7 bases align to TRBD2. CDR3 length equals 14 residues. Germline values: CDR1 SSHAT, CDR2 FNYEAQ (reference sequence).